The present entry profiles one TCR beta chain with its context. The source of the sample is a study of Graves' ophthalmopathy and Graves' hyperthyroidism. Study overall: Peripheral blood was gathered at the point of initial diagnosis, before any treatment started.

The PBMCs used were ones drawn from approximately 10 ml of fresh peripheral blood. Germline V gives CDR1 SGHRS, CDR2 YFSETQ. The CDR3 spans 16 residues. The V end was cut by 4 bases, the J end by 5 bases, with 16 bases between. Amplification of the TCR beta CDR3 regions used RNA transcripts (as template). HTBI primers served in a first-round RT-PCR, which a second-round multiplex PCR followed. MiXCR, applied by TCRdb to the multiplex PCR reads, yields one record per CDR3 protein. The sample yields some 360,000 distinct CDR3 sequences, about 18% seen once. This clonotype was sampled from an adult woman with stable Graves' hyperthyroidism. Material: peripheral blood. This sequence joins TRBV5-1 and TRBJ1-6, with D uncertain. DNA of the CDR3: TGCGCCAGCAGCCCCTCGCGGGGAGAGGATAATTCACCCCTCCACTTT. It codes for CASSPSRGEDNSPLHF.